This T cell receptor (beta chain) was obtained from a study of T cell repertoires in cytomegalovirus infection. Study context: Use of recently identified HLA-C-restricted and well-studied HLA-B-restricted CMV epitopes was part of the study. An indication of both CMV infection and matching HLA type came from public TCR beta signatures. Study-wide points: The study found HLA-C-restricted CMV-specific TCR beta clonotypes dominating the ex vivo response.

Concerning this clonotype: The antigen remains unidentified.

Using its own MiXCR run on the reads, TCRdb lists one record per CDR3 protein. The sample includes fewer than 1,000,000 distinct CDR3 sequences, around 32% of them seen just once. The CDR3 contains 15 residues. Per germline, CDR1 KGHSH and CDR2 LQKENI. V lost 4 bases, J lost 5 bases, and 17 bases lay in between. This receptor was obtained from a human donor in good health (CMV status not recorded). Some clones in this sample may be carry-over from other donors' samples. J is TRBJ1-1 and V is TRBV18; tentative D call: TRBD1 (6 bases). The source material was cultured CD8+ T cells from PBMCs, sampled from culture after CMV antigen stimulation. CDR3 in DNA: TGTGCCAGCTCACGATACAGGGCCGGATGGACTGAAGCTTTCTTT. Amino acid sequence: CASSRYRAGWTEAFF.